The 7 T cell receptor beta chains below all came from one sample that was sequenced in a study of OX40 agonist ivuxolimab in advanced cancers. TCRdb's table, derived via immunoSEQ multiplex PCR, lists solely in-frame clones and lacks some. The repertoire consists of tens of thousands of clones, with approximately 86% occurring once and the leading ten covering roughly 0.5%. Sequencing was performed on CD4+ or CD8+ T cells sorted from blood, taken in a trial of the OX40 agonist ivuxolimab. These receptors all come from an adult with an advanced solid tumor such as melanoma, head and neck, liver or kidney cancer.

The chain joins TRBV11-2 to TRBJ2-2, with D perhaps matching TRBD2 (7 bases). V was shortened by 5 bases and J by 7 bases, with 20 bases between the two germline ends. This CDR3 region has 16 residues. Germline-derived CDR1 and CDR2 are SGHAT and FQNNGV. CDR3 sequence (DNA): TGTGCCAGCAGCCACCGGACAGCTAGCGGCATCGGGGAGCTGTTTTTT. It specifies CASSHRTASGIGELFF.

The gene calls are TRBV7-2 and TRBJ1-2; possible D gene TRBD1, 5 bases. V was cut by 5 bases and J by 6 bases, with 10 bases left in between. The CDR3 sequence is 12 residues long. Germline-derived CDR1 and CDR2 are SGHTA and FQGNSA. CDR3 in amino acids: CASSRDSDGYTF. The CDR3 DNA follows: TGTGCCAGCAGCAGGGACTCGGATGGCTACACCTTC.

Written as DNA, the CDR3 is TGTGCCAGCAGTGGTCCAAGGGAAAAACTGTTTTTT. As protein: CASSGPREKLFF. The gene calls are TRBV28 and TRBJ1-4, with D unclear. V lost 5 bases and J lost 8, with 9 bases in between. CDR3 size: 12 residues. Looked up from germline, CDR1 is MDHEN and CDR2 is SYDVKM.

The gene calls are TRBV5-1 and TRBJ2-5, with 8 bases identical to TRBD1. This CDR3 contains 13 residues. The ends lost 4 bases at V and 5 bases at J; junction bases unmatched: 4. The germline V gene has CDR1 SGHRS and CDR2 YFSETQ. This CDR3 reads CASSAAGGETQYF. The CDR3 coding sequence is TGCGCCAGCAGCGCTGCAGGGGGCGAGACCCAGTACTTC.

The chain joins TRBV6-1 to TRBJ1-2; 11 bases match TRBD1. Trimming took 6 bases from V and 4 from J; bases not matched to a gene: 7. CDR1 is MNHNS, CDR2 SASEGT, per germline. The CDR3 has 15 residues. This CDR3 reads CASSSGQGASYGYTF. CDR3 DNA: TGTGCCAGCAGCTCCGGACAGGGGGCGAGCTATGGCTACACCTTC.

The rearrangement links TRBV2 to TRBJ1-2; the D is unclear. CDR1 SNHLY and CDR2 FYNNEI come from the germline V gene. Trimming stripped 5 bases from V and 8 bases from J, with 18 bases between. The CDR3 extends over 14 amino acids. The CDR3 sequence: CASSSTGSTGGYTF. CDR3 nucleotides: TGTGCCAGCAGTAGTACCGGGTCCACCGGGGGCTACACCTTC.

This clone was observed a handful of times. The chain joins TRBV30 to TRBJ1-5; D unresolved. Trimming shortened V by 1 base and J by 9 bases, and 13 bases separated the two germline ends. The CDR3 extends over 13 amino acids. Germline CDR1 and CDR2: GTSNPN and SVGIG (reference sequence). The CDR3 nucleotides read TGTGCCTGGAGTGGGGAGGATCTCGGGCCCCAGCATTTT. It codes for CAWSGEDLGPQHF.